The clone carrying this TCR beta chain was seen only a few times. Its antigen remains unknown. The CDR3 has 13 residues. Germline V CDR1 and CDR2: SGHRS, YFSETQ. Trimming stripped 4 bases from V and 2 bases from J, with 9 bases between. This entry belongs to a study of T cells after yellow fever vaccination. At the level of the study: The SMART-Seq v4 Ultra Low Input method served to prepare the low-cell-number fractions. Study results and limitations: Sorted repertoires could include abundant contaminating clonotypes from bulk cells. Weaker, the secondary response had a peak occurring faster, on day 5 versus 15.

The authors made TCR cDNA by 5'RACE template switching, adding a universal primer site and UMIs. TCRdb fed the 5' RACE reads into MiXCR, producing one record per CDR3 protein. Found here are more than 350,000 distinct CDR3 sequences, around 10% of them singletons; the top ten hold around 18%. The TCR originated in a man younger than 35 who received the YFV17D yellow fever vaccine. The chain couples TRBV5-1 to TRBJ1-1; D gene uncertain. Sequencing used PBMCs, obtained on the day of the first yellow fever vaccination. The CDR3 bases are TGCGCCAGCAGCCTACCGACCAACACTGAAGCTTTCTTT. It specifies CASSLPTNTEAFF.